This TCR beta chain was sequenced for a study of cytomegalovirus exposure and HLA in healthy donors. As for the study in general: A prior analysis found 90 million to 120 million unique TCR beta sequences from 150 million to 200 million T cells.

About this clone itself: Its antigen remains unidentified.

Germline CDR1 is SGHAT and CDR2 is FQNNGV. The CDR3 covers 13 residues. Trimming left V 1 base short and J 3 bases short, with 6 bases between. Study observations and caveats: 164 TCR beta chains were listed as cytomegalovirus-associated. Productive rates of about 90% or about 30% were seen for most TCR beta V segments in an earlier analysis.

Vbeta (60) and Jbeta (13) primers were used in the PCR. In the source study's methods: Later analysis identified approximately 88 million unique TCR beta chains, around 10 million shared. Libraries were prepared by immunoSEQ multiplex PCR; TCRdb keeps only in-frame clonotypes and omits some of them. That table is the source of V, J and clone size, and D and trimming were worked out from the DNA. The sample comprises about 130,000 clones, under 90% of which are singletons, and 0.7% rests with the top ten. This rearrangement joins TRBV11-2 to TRBJ1-2; D unclear. The sequencing sample was made of PBMCs. The TCR sequence derives from a man aged 18 to 30 in good health and CMV-seronegative. CDR3 nucleotide sequence: TGTGCCAGCAGCTTAGCAGAGGACTATGGCTACACCTTC. It yields the protein CASSLAEDYGYTF.